Shown below are 8 T cell receptor beta chains from a single sample sequenced in a study of cytomegalovirus exposure and HLA in healthy donors. Researchers ran the PCR with 60 Vbeta and 13 Jbeta primers. Profiling relied on immunoSEQ multiplex PCR, and the TCRdb table lists in-frame clones only, not all of them. The sample lists about 190,000 clones, roughly 76% seen once, with over 2% in the top ten. The sample was PBMCs. These receptors all come from a woman under 40 in good health and CMV-seropositive.

This clone has just one count. The chain links TRBV4-3 to TRBJ2-2; D not resolved. Per germline, CDR1 LGHNA and CDR2 YSLEER. This CDR3 comprises 14 residues. V lost 3 bases and J 5 bases, leaving 10 bases between the germline ends. As DNA, the CDR3 is TGCGCCAGCAGCCAGGGCCCTGGGACCGGGGAGCTGTTTTTT. It yields the protein CASSQGPGTGELFF.

This chain uses TRBV5-6 with TRBJ2-3, with TRBD1 as a possible D gene (6 bases). V was shortened by 1 base and J by 4 bases, with 13 bases between the two germline ends. CDR3 length: 15 residues. CDR1 SGHDT and CDR2 YYEEEE come from the germline V gene. CDR3 sequence: CASSLPGVLSDTQYF. The DNA for the CDR3 is TGTGCCAGCAGCTTGCCAGGGGTCCTTTCAGATACGCAGTATTTT.

This chain joins TRBV9 and TRBJ2-3; perhaps TRBD2 as D (5 bases). Trimming took off 5 bases at V and 2 bases at J, with 21 bases between the two ends. The CDR3 is made up of 17 amino acids. The germline V gene has CDR1 SGDLS and CDR2 YYNGEE. The CDR3 DNA follows: TGTGCCAGCAGTGCCCGAGGGAGTAGCATGAACACAGATACGCAGTATTTT. It specifies CASSARGSSMNTDTQYF.

This clone was counted only a few times. The chain links TRBV5-1 to TRBJ1-1; 8 nucleotides align to TRBD1. V lost 2 bases to trimming and J lost 3 bases; unmatched junction nucleotides: 9. Per the germline V gene, CDR1 is SGHRS and CDR2 is YFSETQ. This CDR3 spans 16 amino acids. CDR3 DNA sequence: TGCGCCAGCAGCTTTAGACAGGGGTCTTCCGACACTGAAGCTTTCTTT. Translating it yields CASSFRQGSSDTEAFF. The variable domain in full, completed from reference TRBV5-1 and TRBJ1-1, reads KAGVTQTPRYLIKTRGQQVTLSCSPISGHRSVSWYQQTPGQGLQFLFEYFSETQRNKGNFPGRFSGRQFSNSRSEMNVSTLELGDSALYLCASSFRQGSSDTEAFFGQGTRLTVV.

CDR3 nucleotides: TGTGCCAGTAGTTTCCGGACAGGGGATGGCAATCAGCCCCAGCATTTT. It yields the protein CASSFRTGDGNQPQHF. This chain uses TRBV19 with TRBJ1-5; the match to TRBD1 covers 9 bases. Germline assignment: CDR1 LNHDA and CDR2 SQIVND (reference sequence). Trimming at V came to 5 bases and at J to 2 bases, leaving 7 bases not matched to a gene. The CDR3 is 16 residues long.

The genes are TRBV27 and TRBJ1-2, with a possible D match to TRBD1 (6 bases). The V and J ends lost 6 bases and 6 bases respectively, with 20 bases between them. The CDR3 is 15 amino acids. Per the germline V gene, CDR1 is MNHEY and CDR2 is SMNVEV (reference sequence). CDR3 in amino acids: CASRAAQGLLHGYTF. CDR3 sequence (DNA): TGTGCCAGCAGGGCGGCACAGGGTCTACTTCATGGCTACACCTTC.

On this clone itself: The junction does not match germline at one end; this may be a read error. The J gene is TRBJ2-3, the V gene TRBV7-7; 13 positions match TRBD2. The CDR3 has 15 amino acids. Germline V gives CDR1 SSHAT, CDR2 FNYEAQ (reference sequence). The CDR3 bases are TGTGCCAGCAGCCGGACTAGCGGGAGCATAGATACGCAGTATTTT. Amino acid sequence: CASSRTSGSIDTQYF.

The gene calls are TRBV5-4 and TRBJ1-3; D is unresolved. CDR3 size: 16 residues. The V and J ends lost 0 bases and 0 bases respectively, with 10 bases between them. Per germline, CDR1 SGHNT and CDR2 YYREEE (reference sequence). CDR3 sequence reads: CASSLGAESSGNTIYF. In DNA form, the CDR3 reads TGTGCCAGCAGCTTGGGGGCAGAATCCTCTGGAAACACCATATATTTT.